The 16 T cell receptor beta chains listed next were all sequenced from one sample in a study of molecular identifiers for immune sequencing clone quantification (dated by TCRdb to 2016 to 2018). The receptor library was made with PCR. The sequencing machine was a NextSeq 500. The public reads were run again by TCRdb, first through fastp at Q25 and then through MiXCR, and only productive beta chains were kept. CDR3 protein duplicates are merged, each entry listing the most common genes and DNA. The sample profile shows roughly 40,000 distinct CDR3 sequences; 20% to 25% of them were found once. The ten largest clones take up about 0.93% of the sample. Sequencing input: naive CD8+ T cells from blood, with Jurkat cell RNA spiked in. The cell subset or site label corresponds to: FACS-sorted CD8+CD4-CCR7+CD45RA+ naive T cells. These receptors came from a human donor in good health. Some libraries in this study had Jurkat cell RNA spiked in.

This clonotype showed up many times. The rearrangement links TRBV10-3 to TRBJ2-7, with D uncertain. The CDR3 has 12 residues. CDR1 is ENHRY and CDR2 is SYGVKD in the germline V gene. V was clipped by 3 bases and J by 4 bases, with 7 bases between them. DNA of the CDR3: TGTGCCATCAGTGATAGGTGGTACGAGCAGTACTTC. This sequence encodes CAISDRWYEQYF.

The chain combines TRBV5-6 with TRBJ2-7, with TRBD2 matching over 9 bases. CDR3 length: 15 amino acids. Trimming cost V 0 bases and J 2 bases; bases outside gene matches: 3. The germline V gene has CDR1 SGHDT and CDR2 YYEEEE. The DNA for the CDR3 is TGTGCCAGCAGCTTGGAGACTAGCGGAACCTACGAGCAGTACTTC. Its translation: CASSLETSGTYEQYF.

For this clonotype: A much larger clone lies a single base off, so this may be a read error. The chain carries TRBV27 and TRBJ2-2; D may correspond to TRBD1 or TRBD2 (6 bases each). This CDR3 contains 15 residues. CDR1 and CDR2 (germline): MNHEY, SMNVEV (reference sequence). The CDR3 reads CASTFGRGGTGGLFF. In DNA, the CDR3 is TGTGCCAGCACCTTTGGCAGGGGAGGAACCGGGGGGCTGTTTTTT.

With respect to this clonotype: This may stem from a read error, because a much larger clone lies one nucleotide away. The chain has TRBV19 and TRBJ2-1; the D gene could be TRBD1 or TRBD2 (5 bases each). There are 15 residues in the CDR3. Germline V CDR1 and CDR2: LNHDA, SQIVND (reference sequence). The CDR3 reads CASGINGAHPNEQFF. CDR3 DNA sequence: TGTGCCAGTGGTATCAACGGGGCCCATCCTAATGAGCAGTTCTTC.

This clonotype showed up many times. The gene calls are TRBV11-2 and TRBJ2-1, with 7 positions matching TRBD1. V shed 4 bases, J shed 1 base, and the junction held 4 bases outside the gene matches. The germline V gene has CDR1 SGHAT and CDR2 FQNNGV. The CDR3 is made up of 15 amino acids. The CDR3 is CASSSWDSSYNEQFF. In DNA form, the CDR3 reads TGTGCCAGCAGCTCCTGGGACAGTTCCTACAATGAGCAGTTCTTC.

This clonotype was observed at least ten times. The chain recombines TRBV7-6 with TRBJ2-1; 7 bases agree with TRBD1. This CDR3 contains 17 residues. Trimming removed 5 bases from V and 0 bases from J; junction bases left unmatched: 10. Germline CDR1 is SGHVS and CDR2 is FNYEAQ. CDR3 amino acids: CASSPEVRDSSYNEQFF. Written as DNA, the CDR3 is TGTGCCAGCAGCCCTGAGGTCCGGGACAGCTCCTACAATGAGCAGTTCTTC.

This chain links TRBV20-1 with TRBJ2-1; D is unclear. The CDR3 runs to 14 residues. The germline V gene encodes CDR1 DFQATT and CDR2 SNEGSKA (reference sequence). CDR3 protein: CSVGSSEDYNEQFF. CDR3 in DNA: TGCAGCGTTGGGTCAAGCGAGGACTACAATGAGCAGTTCTTC.

About this clonotype itself: A much larger clone differs by one base, so this may be a read error. This chain joins TRBV3-1 and TRBJ2-7, with 7 bases lining up with TRBD1. CDR1 is LGHDT and CDR2 is YNNKEL in the germline V gene (reference sequence). This CDR3 is 13 amino acids long. V was clipped by 3 bases and J by 2 bases; unmatched bases: 1. The CDR3 sequence is CASSHGTAYEQYF. CDR3 nucleotide sequence: TGTGCCAGCAGCCACGGGACAGCCTACGAGCAGTACTTC.

The table lists this clonotype with many counts. The chain uses TRBV30 and TRBJ2-2; D is tentatively TRBD1 or TRBD2 (5 bases each). Germline V gene lookup returns CDR1 GTSNPN and CDR2 SVGIG (reference sequence). This CDR3 has 11 amino acids. V lost 5 bases and J lost 6, with 7 bases in between. CDR3 bases: TGTGCCTGGGGGACGGCCGGGGAGCTGTTTTTT. Protein product: CAWGTAGELFF.

V gene TRBV25-1 combines with J gene TRBJ2-7, with 14 positions matching TRBD2. Germline V gene sequence: CDR1 MGHDK, CDR2 SYGVNS. The V gene end was trimmed by 1 base and the J gene end by 12 bases; junction bases not matched to a gene: 8. The CDR3 runs to 15 residues. CDR3 in DNA: TGTGCCAGCAGTGAATCAGGGACTAGCGGGAGAAATTGGTACTTC. Translation gives CASSESGTSGRNWYF.

In this sample, this clonotype turned up many times. The V call is TRBV5-4, the J call TRBJ2-3, with D uncertain. Germline CDR1 and CDR2: SGHNT and YYREEE (reference sequence). This CDR3 contains 12 residues. The V end lost 3 bases, the J end lost 3 bases, and 5 bases lay between the germline ends. The CDR3 loop reads CASSYGTDTQYF. The CDR3 coding sequence is TGTGCCAGCAGCTACGGGACAGATACGCAGTATTTT. The full variable domain, its missing parts supplied by reference TRBV5-4 and TRBJ2-3, is ETGVTQSPTHLIKTRGQQVTLRCSSQSGHNTVSWYQQALGQGPQFIFQYYREEENGRGNFPPRFSGLQFPNYSSELNVNALELDDSALYLCASSYGTDTQYFGPGTRLTVL.

This sequence joins TRBV3-1 and TRBJ1-5; no clear D gene. Germline values: CDR1 LGHDT, CDR2 YNNKEL (reference sequence). The V gene lost 1 base and the J gene lost 7 bases, with 8 bases spanning the gap. The CDR3 is 13 amino acids. The CDR3 reads CASSQGPQQPQHF. The DNA of the CDR3 is TGTGCCAGCAGCCAAGGTCCACAGCAGCCCCAGCATTTT.

In its sample, this clonotype was seen many times. J is TRBJ1-5 and V is TRBV6-6; D is unclear. V was pared by 2 bases and J by 5 bases, with 10 bases between. The CDR3 has 14 amino acids. Per the germline V gene, CDR1 is MNHNY and CDR2 is SVGAGI (reference sequence). In DNA form, the CDR3 reads TGTGCCAGCAGTTACCATGTCAACGATCAGCCCCAGCATTTT. Translation: CASSYHVNDQPQHF.

This clonotype was counted ten times or more. This chain uses TRBV4-1 with TRBJ2-1, with D possibly being TRBD1 (5 bases). The CDR3 covers 14 residues. Germline CDR1 and CDR2: MGHRA and YSYEKL. The ends were cut back, 0 bases at V and 10 bases at J, with 13 bases in the middle. The CDR3 sequence is CASSQDFAGKEQFF. The CDR3 region has the DNA TGCGCCAGCAGCCAAGATTTCGCAGGGAAAGAGCAGTTCTTC.

With respect to this clonotype: This could be a read error, since a much larger clone is one nucleotide away. J is TRBJ2-3 and V is TRBV6-5; tentatively, D is TRBD1 (5 bases). This CDR3 spans 14 amino acids. Germline V lookup: CDR1 MNHEY, CDR2 SVGAGI. The CDR3 loop is CASSYGRPTDTPYF. Written as DNA, the CDR3 is TGTGCCAGCAGTTACGGGCGGCCGACAGATACGCCGTATTTT.

This clonotype showed up many times. This chain joins TRBV28 and TRBJ2-2; 8 bases are a match to TRBD2. J gave up 5 bases and V 7 bases, and 6 bases lay outside the gene matches. The germline V gene encodes CDR1 MDHEN and CDR2 SYDVKM. There are 14 residues in the CDR3. CDR3: CASNSGSWTGELFF. As DNA, the CDR3 is TGTGCCAGCAACAGCGGGAGTTGGACCGGGGAGCTGTTTTTT.